Listed below are T cell receptor beta chains from one sample, sequenced in a study of shared clonotypes between healthy human individuals. Method: immunoSEQ multiplex PCR; TCRdb's copy keeps in-frame clones and lacks some. Of about 2.3 million clones listed, over 85% were seen once; the top ten hold under 0.45%. Sequencing was performed on naive CD4+ T cells from PBMCs. Receptor source: a man aged 18 to 30 in good health. Some clones in this sample may be carry-over from other donors' samples. Both conserved end residues are part of each CDR3. D genes are given only for firm matches.

j_call,v_call,d_call,cdr3_nt,cdr3_aa
TRBJ2-7,TRBV27,TRBD2,TGTGCCAGCAGTCCGCTAGCGGGAATCAACGAGCAGTACTTC,CASSPLAGINEQYF
TRBJ2-7,TRBV28,TRBD1,TGTGCCAGCAGCCAGTCCGGGACAGGGAGGTACGAGCAGTACTTC,CASSQSGTGRYEQYF
TRBJ2-2,TRBV9,NA,TGTGCCAGCAGCCCCACGACCGGGGAGCTGTTTTTT,CASSPTTGELFF
TRBJ2-5,TRBV18,TRBD1,TGTGCCAGCTCACGGACAGGGGAAGCGGAGACCCAGTACTTC,CASSRTGEAETQYF
TRBJ1-2,TRBV18,TRBD1,TGTGCCAGCTCACCACCGAGGCCAGGGGGTTATGGCTACACCTTC,CASSPPRPGGYGYTF
TRBJ2-2,TRBV19,NA,TGTGCCAGTAGATGGACATACCCTAACACCGGGGAGCTGTTTTTT,CASRWTYPNTGELFF
TRBJ2-7,TRBV5-1,TRBD2,TGCGCCAGCAGCTCCGGGACTAGCGGAGACTACGAGCAGTACTTC,CASSSGTSGDYEQYF
TRBJ2-5,TRBV12-5,TRBD1,TGTGCTAGTGGTTTGGGTGCCGGGACAGGGGGTTTGGGGACCCAGTACTTC,CASGLGAGTGGLGTQYF
TRBJ2-6,TRBV5-6,NA,TGTGCCAGCAGCAGGGACGGCTCTGGGGCCAACGTCCTGACTTTC,CASSRDGSGANVLTF
TRBJ1-1,TRBV5-1,NA,TGCGCCAGCAGCTTGACAACCCGGACGGGAGCTTTCTTT,CASSLTTRTGAFF
TRBJ1-5,TRBV28,NA,TGTGCCAGCCAGGGCTATTCGTCCCCTCAGCCCCAGCATTTT,CASQGYSSPQPQHF
TRBJ1-2,TRBV19,TRBD1,TGTGCCAGTAGTCCCTACCCCCGGACAGGGGGAAACTATGGCTACACCTTC,CASSPYPRTGGNYGYTF
TRBJ2-5,TRBV19,NA,TGTGCCAGTAGAGGAACAGAGACCCAGTACTTC,CASRGTETQYF